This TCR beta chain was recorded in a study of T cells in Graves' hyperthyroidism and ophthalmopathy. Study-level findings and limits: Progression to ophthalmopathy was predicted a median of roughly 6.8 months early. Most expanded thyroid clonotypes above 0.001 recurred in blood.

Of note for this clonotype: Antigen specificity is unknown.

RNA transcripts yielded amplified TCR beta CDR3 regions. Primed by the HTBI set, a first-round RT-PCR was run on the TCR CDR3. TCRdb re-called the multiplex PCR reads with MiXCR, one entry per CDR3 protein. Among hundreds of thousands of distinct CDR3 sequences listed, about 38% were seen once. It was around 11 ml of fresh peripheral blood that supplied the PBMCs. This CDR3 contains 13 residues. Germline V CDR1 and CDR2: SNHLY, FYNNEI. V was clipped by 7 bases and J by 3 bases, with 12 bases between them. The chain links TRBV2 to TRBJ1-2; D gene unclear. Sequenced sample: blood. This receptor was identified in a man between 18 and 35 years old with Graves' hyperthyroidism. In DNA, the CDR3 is TGTGCCAGCACGGACCTGACTGACTATGGCTACACCTTC. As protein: CASTDLTDYGYTF.